This TCR beta chain was recovered during a study of cytomegalovirus exposure and HLA in healthy donors. Whole-study context: The approximately 120 validation repertoires used the same platform as the approximately 670 first-cohort repertoires, a later analysis reported.

Method: immunoSEQ multiplex PCR; TCRdb's copy keeps in-frame clones and lacks some. The table lists 150,000 to 200,000 clones, 85% of them singletons, with over 2% in the top ten. Separation from the approximately 690-subject first cohort characterized the roughly 120-subject validation cohort, to which the donors belonged. Trimming cost V 3 bases and J 4 bases; bases outside gene matches: 9. CDR3 size: 16 residues. Germline V gives CDR1 SGHVS, CDR2 FQNEAQ. The chain is built from TRBV7-8 and TRBJ1-2, with 9 bases aligning to TRBD1. Sequencing input: PBMCs. This TCR came from a man aged 30 to 45 in good health and CMV-seropositive. CDR3 residues: CASSFTGQGLSYGYTF. In DNA form, the CDR3 reads TGTGCCAGCAGCTTTACCGGACAGGGGCTGTCCTATGGCTACACCTTC.